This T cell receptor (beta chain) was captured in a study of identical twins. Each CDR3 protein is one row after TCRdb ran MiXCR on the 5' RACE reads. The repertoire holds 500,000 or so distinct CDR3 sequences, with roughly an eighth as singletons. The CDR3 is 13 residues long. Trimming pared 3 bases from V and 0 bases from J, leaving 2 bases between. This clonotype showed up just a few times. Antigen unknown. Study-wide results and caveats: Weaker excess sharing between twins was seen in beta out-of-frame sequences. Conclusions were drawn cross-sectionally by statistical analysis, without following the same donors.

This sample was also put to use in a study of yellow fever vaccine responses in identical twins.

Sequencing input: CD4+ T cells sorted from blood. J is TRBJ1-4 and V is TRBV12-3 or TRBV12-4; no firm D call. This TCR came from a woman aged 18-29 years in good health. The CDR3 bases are TGTGCCAGCAGTTTTCCAACTAATGAAAAACTGTTTTTT. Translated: CASSFPTNEKLFF.